One sample yielded the 13 T cell receptor beta chains listed below, sequenced in a study of molecular identifiers for immune sequencing clone quantification. TCRdb ran MiXCR on the PCR reads and lists one entry per CDR3 protein. The data show around 460,000 distinct CDR3 sequences, 25% seen once. The sample consisted of naive CD8+ T cells from blood, with Jurkat cell RNA spiked in. Stated subset: FACS-sorted CD8+CD4-CCR7+CD45RA+ naive T cells. The receptor source for this set is a human donor in good health. Some libraries in this study had Jurkat cell RNA spiked in.

The chain combines TRBV27 with TRBJ2-3, with 7 bases fitting TRBD1. CDR1 MNHEY and CDR2 SMNVEV come from the germline V gene (reference sequence). V dropped 1 base and J dropped 2; count of bases not matched to a gene: 6. This CDR3 has 16 residues. In nucleotides, the CDR3 is TGTGCCAGCAGTTTATTGACAGGGAGTTTCACAGATACGCAGTATTTT. Protein sequence: CASSLLTGSFTDTQYF.

V gene TRBV5-1 combines with J gene TRBJ2-2; D is unresolved. The V and J ends lost 5 bases and 1 base respectively, with 12 bases between them. The V gene's germline CDR1 is SGHRS and CDR2 YFSETQ. The CDR3 runs 15 residues. The CDR3 sequence is CASSDDTRNTGELFF. The CDR3, as DNA: TGCGCCAGCAGTGACGACACAAGGAACACCGGGGAGCTGTTTTTT.

This clonotype has a handful of counts. The chain is built from TRBV4-1 and TRBJ2-7; 11 bases line up with TRBD2. The V and J ends lost 5 bases and 5 bases, in that order; junction bases with no gene match: 2. The CDR3 loop spans 13 amino acids. Per the germline V gene, CDR1 is MGHRA and CDR2 is YSYEKL. This CDR3 reads CASSSTSGNEQYF. Here the CDR3 DNA reads TGCGCCAGCAGCTCGACTAGCGGGAACGAGCAGTACTTC.

Concerning this clonotype: The conserved phenylalanine or tryptophan normally closing the CDR3 is absent here, so this likely arose from a read error. The CDR3 loop reads CASSLSTDTQYS. The DNA for the CDR3 is TGTGCCAGCAGTTTGAGCACAGATACGCAGTATTCT. The gene calls are TRBV28 and TRBJ2-3; D call uncertain. Trimming removed 3 bases from V and 0 bases from J, with 1 base in between. The CDR3 loop spans 12 amino acids. Germline loops: CDR1 MDHEN, CDR2 SYDVKM.

This clonotype was counted a few times. A much larger clone lies one base from this, so it may be a read error. This chain connects TRBV7-6 to TRBJ2-5; TRBD1 matches 9 bases. Germline V CDR1 and CDR2: SGHVS, FNYEAQ. The CDR3 extends over 15 amino acids. The CDR3 DNA follows: TGTGCCAGCAGCGCCGACAGGGGGTATCAAGAGTCCCAGTACTTC. The encoded protein is CASSADRGYQESQYF. Variable domain in full (rest from reference TRBV7-6 and TRBJ2-5): GAGVSQSPRYKVTKRGQDVALRCDPISGHVSLYWYRQALGQGPEFLTYFNYEAQQDKSGLPNDRFSAERPEGSISTLTIQRTEQRDSAMYRCASSADRGYQESQYFGPGTRLLVL.

This clonotype was counted once. A much bigger clone sits one base away, suggesting this may be a read error. The V call is TRBV2, the J call TRBJ2-3; TRBD2 aligns across 9 bases. The CDR3 consists of 15 residues. CDR1 is SNHLY, CDR2 FYNNEI, per germline. The V and J ends lost 1 base and 5 bases, in that order; junction bases with no gene match: 4. The CDR3 bases are TGTGCCAGCAGTGAAGATGCGGGAGGGTTAGATACGCAGTATTTT. Translation: CASSEDAGGLDTQYF. Drawing the rest from reference TRBV2 and TRBJ2-3, the complete variable domain is EPEVTQTPSHQVTQMGQEVILRCVPISNHLYFYWYRQILGQKVEFLVSFYNNEISEKSEIFDDQFSVERPDGSNFTLKIRSTKLEDSAMYFCASSEDAGGLDTQYFGPGTRLTVL.

This clonotype occurred many times. This rearrangement joins TRBV2 to TRBJ2-3, with 12 bases that match TRBD2. Germline values: CDR1 SNHLY, CDR2 FYNNEI. The CDR3 is 15 residues long. CDR3 protein: CATITSGRSTDTQYF. As DNA, the CDR3 is TGTGCTACGATAACTAGCGGGAGGTCCACAGATACGCAGTATTTT.

The V and J genes are TRBV12-3 or TRBV12-4 and TRBJ2-1; 9 bases align to TRBD1. After removal of 4 bases from V and 4 bases from J, the junction contained 17 bases not matched to a gene. The CDR3 totals 19 residues. The CDR3 reads CASSSLTLGDRDRYNEQFF. DNA for the CDR3: TGTGCCAGCAGTTCCCTCACGTTGGGGGACAGGGATAGGTACAATGAGCAGTTCTTC.

The chain employs TRBV7-9 and TRBJ2-7, with a weak D call TRBD1 (6 bases). V was shortened by 2 bases and J by 0 bases, with 14 bases between the two germline ends. Germline V gives CDR1 SEHNR, CDR2 FQNEAQ (reference sequence). The CDR3 covers 16 residues. CDR3 in amino acids: CASSLSAGASSYEQYF. The CDR3 DNA follows: TGTGCCAGCAGCTTATCGGCAGGGGCGAGCTCCTACGAGCAGTACTTC.

This rearrangement joins TRBV19 to TRBJ1-1; 8 bases agree with TRBD1. The CDR3 has 14 residues. Germline lookup yields CDR1 LNHDA and CDR2 SQIVND (reference sequence). J lost 0 bases, V lost 6 bases, and 3 bases had no gene match. CDR3 nucleotides: TGTGCCAGTAGAACAGGGGGTCTGAACACTGAAGCTTTCTTT. This encodes CASRTGGLNTEAFF.

This clonotype was seen a handful of times. This chain joins TRBV5-5 and TRBJ2-7; D gene ambiguous. This CDR3 has 11 amino acids. Germline V gene lookup returns CDR1 SGHKS and CDR2 YYEKEE (reference sequence). The V and J ends lost 4 bases and 7 bases respectively, with 9 bases between them. The CDR3 loop is CASSTTVEQYF. The CDR3 coding sequence is TGTGCCAGCAGCACTACGGTGGAGCAGTACTTC.

There are a few counts of this clonotype. In nucleotides, the CDR3 is TGTGCCAGCAGTTTTTATATGAACACTGAAGCTTTCTTT. Translated, it gives CASSFYMNTEAFF. This chain links TRBV27 with TRBJ1-1, with D uncertain. V lost 3 bases to trimming and J lost 0 bases, with 5 bases between them. The CDR3 contains 13 residues. Germline assignment: CDR1 MNHEY and CDR2 SMNVEV (reference sequence).

This clonotype was recorded many times. V gene TRBV29-1 combines with J gene TRBJ2-3; D perhaps matches TRBD1 (5 bases). Per germline, CDR1 SQVTM and CDR2 ANQGSEA. The length of the CDR3 is 15 residues. V lost 4 bases and J lost 9, with 23 bases in between. The CDR3 here is CSVATDDIHQGTQYF. As DNA, the CDR3 is TGCAGCGTTGCGACAGACGATATCCACCAAGGGACGCAGTATTTT.